The subject of this entry is one TCR beta chain. Generated by immunoSEQ multiplex PCR, the TCRdb table keeps only in-frame clones and is missing some. This table has some 15,000 clones, 82% appearing once. CDR3 length: 14 amino acids. The V end lost 5 bases, the J end lost 2 bases, and 11 bases lay between the germline ends. Germline CDR1 is SGHRS and CDR2 is YFSETQ. This sample is drawn from a study of technical replicates of blood from four donors. This chain uses TRBV5-1 with TRBJ1-5; D not resolved. Sequencing input: PBMCs. The sequence was obtained from a human donor in good health. Some clones in this sample may be carry-over from other donors' samples. In DNA form, the CDR3 reads TGCGCCAGCAGTTTCGACGGAGGCAATCAGCCCCAGCATTTT. Its protein product is CASSFDGGNQPQHF.